What follows are 26 T cell receptor beta chains derived from one specimen sequenced in a study of cytomegalovirus exposure and HLA in healthy donors. The PCR contained 60 Vbeta and 13 Jbeta primers. The protocol was immunoSEQ multiplex PCR, while the TCRdb copy is restricted to in-frame clones and leaves out a portion. The top ten clones hold about 0.28% of a sample with fewer than 300,000 clones, approximately 80% of them seen once. Sequencing input: PBMCs. Receptors originate from a girl aged 2 to 10 in good health and CMV-seronegative.

Comments on this clone: Germline and junction disagree at one end, which may indicate a read error. The chain recombines TRBV5-1 with TRBJ1-3, with 7 bases aligning to TRBD1. The germline gives CDR1 SGHRS, CDR2 YFSETQ. This CDR3 comprises 14 residues. The CDR3 sequence: CASSPTGQGNTIYF. CDR3 sequence (DNA): TGTGCCAGCAGCCCGACAGGGCAGGGAAACACCATATATTTT.

J is TRBJ2-1 and V is TRBV7-9; the D gene is possibly TRBD2 (6 bases). The V end lost 1 base, the J end lost 1 base, and 11 bases lay between the germline ends. This CDR3 is built from 16 residues. CDR1 SEHNR and CDR2 FQNEAQ come from the germline V gene (reference sequence). This chain's CDR3 is CASSLERGRSYNEQFF. In DNA, the CDR3 is TGTGCCAGCAGCTTAGAACGGGGGAGATCCTACAATGAGCAGTTCTTC.

The genes are TRBV18 and TRBJ1-5; D unclear. This CDR3 is built from 17 residues. Germline V gives CDR1 KGHSH, CDR2 LQKENI. The ends were cut back, 1 base at V and 0 bases at J, with 13 bases in the middle. This CDR3 is CASSPRPGDYSNQPQHF. Here the CDR3 DNA reads TGTGCCAGCTCACCACGTCCGGGAGATTATAGCAATCAGCCCCAGCATTTT.

The V gene is TRBV9, the J gene TRBJ2-7; D not resolved. The V gene's germline CDR1 is SGDLS and CDR2 YYNGEE. The V end was cut by 0 bases, the J end by 2 bases, with 15 bases between. The CDR3 spans 16 residues. CDR3 DNA: TGTGCCAGCAGCGTAGGCCTAGAGGTCCGTACCTACGAGCAGTACTTC. It encodes CASSVGLEVRTYEQYF.

The J gene is TRBJ1-1, the V gene TRBV19; D gene ambiguous. Trimming removed 9 bases from V and 3 bases from J, with 11 bases in between. This CDR3 contains 12 residues. Germline CDR1 reads LNHDA; CDR2 reads SQIVND (reference sequence). The CDR3 DNA sequence: TGTGCCAGAATTCGAGAAGACACTGAAGCTTTCTTT. As protein: CARIREDTEAFF.

The chain joins TRBV10-3 to TRBJ2-1; 8 bases match TRBD2. This CDR3 comprises 14 residues. The germline CDR1 and CDR2 sequences are ENHRY and SYGVKD. With V trimmed by 7 bases and J by 5 bases, 7 bases remained unmatched. CDR3 nucleotide sequence: TGTGCCATCAACGAGGCTAGCGGGCACAATGAGCAGTTCTTC. This encodes CAINEASGHNEQFF.

This clone was detected only once. The V call is TRBV27, the J call TRBJ2-3; a weak D match, TRBD2 (6 bases). V was cut by 0 bases and J by 3 bases, with 16 bases left in between. CDR1 is MNHEY, CDR2 SMNVEV, per germline (reference sequence). This CDR3 has 17 residues. CDR3 in DNA: TGTGCCAGCAGTTTATCGCCCCGGAGGGGTAGGACAGATACGCAGTATTTT. This sequence encodes CASSLSPRRGRTDTQYF.

This clone was detected once. The V call is TRBV7-6, the J call TRBJ2-3; 7 bases align to TRBD2. Germline-derived CDR1 and CDR2 are SGHVS and FNYEAQ. Germline trimming cut 0 bases from V and 6 bases from J; bases unmatched to any gene: 3. CDR3 size: 14 residues. The CDR3 DNA reads TGTGCCAGCAGCTTAGCGGGAGGGTCCGATACGCAGTATTTT. Amino acids: CASSLAGGSDTQYF.

This clone was seen a single time. The chain has TRBV4-1 and TRBJ1-2; possibly TRBD1 for D (5 bases). Germline CDR1 MGHRA, CDR2 YSYEKL. V was trimmed by 3 bases and J by 4 bases, leaving 12 bases between them. The CDR3 has 14 amino acids. CDR3 sequence (DNA): TGCGCCAGCAGCCATTATGCAGGGCCCTATGGCTACACCTTC. This codes for CASSHYAGPYGYTF.

This sequence joins TRBV25-1 and TRBJ2-1, with D possibly being TRBD2 (5 bases). The germline V gene encodes CDR1 MGHDK and CDR2 SYGVNS. The CDR3 spans 12 residues. V lost 6 bases to trimming and J lost 3 bases, with 6 bases between them. Here the CDR3 reads CASSRDYNEQFF. DNA for the CDR3: TGTGCCAGCAGCCGGGACTACAATGAGCAGTTCTTC.

The rearrangement uses TRBV2 and TRBJ2-1; TRBD1 agrees at 11 bases. Germline V gene lookup returns CDR1 SNHLY and CDR2 FYNNEI. Trimming removed 8 bases from V and 3 bases from J; junction bases left unmatched: 3. The CDR3 covers 14 residues. CDR3 region: CASPGTGGYNEQFF. In DNA, the CDR3 is TGTGCCAGCCCCGGGACAGGGGGCTACAATGAGCAGTTCTTC.

This chain connects TRBV4-1 to TRBJ2-1; the match to TRBD2 covers 8 bases. Trimming took 4 bases from V and 3 from J; bases not matched to a gene: 17. Germline CDR1 MGHRA, CDR2 YSYEKL. CDR3 length: 19 residues. CDR3 bases: TGCGCCAGCAGCCCCGGCCCTAGCGGGTCCCAGAATTTCTACAATGAGCAGTTCTTC. Residues: CASSPGPSGSQNFYNEQFF.

This clone was detected once. This chain joins TRBV27 and TRBJ1-2; TRBD1 agrees at 8 bases. There are 14 residues in the CDR3. Trimming removed 4 bases from V and 7 bases from J; junction bases left unmatched: 8. Germline-derived CDR1 and CDR2 are MNHEY and SMNVEV (reference sequence). In nucleotides, the CDR3 is TGTGCCAGCAGTTCCGCAGGGGGCGCCTCTGGCTACACCTTC. Its protein is CASSSAGGASGYTF.

This clone was seen only once. V is TRBV7-8 and J is TRBJ2-3, with TRBD2 matching 8 bases. Losses at the gene ends were 4 bases for V and 2 bases for J; bases not matched to a gene: 11. Germline V gene data show CDR1 as SGHVS and CDR2 as FQNEAQ. The CDR3 totals 17 residues. The DNA of the CDR3 is TGTGCCAGCAGCTCCCGATATAACGGGGGGGCCACAGATACGCAGTATTTT. Translated, it gives CASSSRYNGGATDTQYF.

This sequence joins TRBV28 and TRBJ1-1; weak D call: TRBD1 (6 bases). CDR1 MDHEN and CDR2 SYDVKM come from the germline V gene. This CDR3 is built from 17 residues. The germline V and J ends were trimmed by 3 bases and 3 bases, with 20 bases remaining between them. In DNA form, the CDR3 reads TGTGCCAGCAGTTTGACCTCAGTTTATTGGACAGACACTGAAGCTTTCTTT. Amino acid sequence: CASSLTSVYWTDTEAFF.

The rearrangement uses TRBV6-4 and TRBJ2-1, with 14 bases fitting TRBD2. Trimming removed 7 bases from V and 7 bases from J; junction bases left unmatched: 3. Germline V gives CDR1 MRHNA, CDR2 SNTAGT. The CDR3 loop spans 14 amino acids. The CDR3 protein is CASMRLAGGNEQFF. CDR3 coding DNA: TGTGCCAGCATGAGACTAGCGGGAGGGAATGAGCAGTTCTTC.

The gene calls are TRBV9 and TRBJ2-1, with TRBD2 identical over 13 bases. Germline assignment: CDR1 SGDLS and CDR2 YYNGEE. The V segment lost 0 bases and the J segment 9 bases; nucleotides outside the gene matches: 9. The CDR3 has 17 residues. The CDR3 reads CASSVEDRGLAGSEQFF. As DNA, the CDR3 is TGTGCCAGCAGCGTAGAGGATAGGGGACTAGCGGGGAGTGAGCAGTTCTTC. Combining the CDR3 with reference TRBV9 and TRBJ2-1 gives the whole variable domain DSGVTQTPKHLITATGQRVTLRCSPRSGDLSVYWYQQSLDQGLQFLIQYYNGEERAKGNILERFSAQQFPDLHSELNLSSLELGDSALYFCASSVEDRGLAGSEQFFGPGTRLTVL.

The chain joins TRBV5-6 to TRBJ2-6, with D possibly TRBD2 on 6 matching bases. V lost 4 bases to trimming and J lost 1 base, with 12 bases between them. Germline CDR1 and CDR2: SGHDT and YYEEEE. The CDR3 sequence is 16 residues long. The CDR3: CASSTRAGSGANVLTF. In DNA, the CDR3 is TGTGCCAGCAGCACCCGGGCGGGGTCTGGGGCCAACGTCCTGACTTTC.

The chain couples TRBV30 to TRBJ1-1, with unresolved D. Looked up from germline, CDR1 is GTSNPN and CDR2 is SVGIG (reference sequence). The V gene lost 0 bases and the J gene lost 2 bases, with 19 bases spanning the gap. The CDR3 spans 17 residues. The CDR3 loop reads CAWSVPGLGRKNTEAFF. Here the CDR3 DNA reads TGTGCCTGGAGTGTACCCGGTTTGGGCAGAAAAAACACTGAAGCTTTCTTT.

This chain uses TRBV5-1 with TRBJ2-5; 10 nucleotides match TRBD1. There are 15 residues in the CDR3. Losses at the gene ends were 6 bases for V and 5 bases for J; bases not matched to a gene: 10. Germline CDR1 and CDR2: SGHRS and YFSETQ. The CDR3 DNA reads TGCGCCAGCACCCGACAGGGGGCGGTGGAGGAGACCCAGTACTTC. Translated, it gives CASTRQGAVEETQYF.

The chain recombines TRBV30 with TRBJ2-3, with 9 bases lining up with TRBD1. Losses at the gene ends were 3 bases for V and 5 bases for J; bases not matched to a gene: 6. CDR1 GTSNPN and CDR2 SVGIG come from the germline V gene (reference sequence). The CDR3 sequence is 14 residues long. This CDR3 is CAWSRGQGEDTQYF. CDR3 nucleotide sequence: TGTGCCTGGAGCAGGGGACAGGGTGAAGATACGCAGTATTTT.

The chain carries TRBV6-1 and TRBJ2-7; D is undetermined. CDR3 size: 13 residues. CDR1 and CDR2 from the germline V gene are MNHNS and SASEGT. V lost 5 bases and J 7 bases, leaving 15 bases between the germline ends. The CDR3 here is CASSPVLSTEQYF. For the CDR3, the DNA is TGTGCCAGCAGTCCCGTCCTCTCGACAGAGCAGTACTTC.

The rearrangement joins TRBV4-1 to TRBJ2-5; 7 bases align to TRBD1. The DNA end favors TRBJ2-7, so the J call may be wrong. The CDR3 consists of 15 residues. Germline V gives CDR1 MGHRA, CDR2 YSYEKL. The CDR3 sequence: CASSLQGLTSYEQYF. DNA for the CDR3: TGCGCCAGCAGTCTACAGGGGCTAACGTCCTACGAGCAGTACTTC.

The chain combines TRBV13 with TRBJ2-1; TRBD1 matches 9 bases. The CDR3 is 14 residues long. Per the germline V gene, CDR1 is PRHDT and CDR2 is FYEKMQ (reference sequence). Trimming removed 4 bases from V and 3 bases from J; junction bases left unmatched: 1. The DNA for the CDR3 is TGTGCCAGCAGCTCGGGACAGGGCTACAATGAGCAGTTCTTC. The encoded protein is CASSSGQGYNEQFF. Drawing the rest from reference TRBV13 and TRBJ2-1, the complete variable domain is AAGVIQSPRHLIKEKRETATLKCYPIPRHDTVYWYQQGPGQDPQFLISFYEKMQSDKGSIPDRFSAQQFSDYHSELNMSSLELGDSALYFCASSSGQGYNEQFFGPGTRLTVL.

This chain links TRBV10-2 with TRBJ2-1; TRBD2 matches 9 bases. Germline CDR1 reads WSHSY; CDR2 reads SAAADI. V trimming: 6 bases; J trimming: 9 bases; junction bases outside the gene matches: 6. This CDR3 region has 13 residues. CDR3 protein: CASSGLAYGEQFF. CDR3 nucleotides: TGCGCCAGCAGCGGACTAGCGTACGGTGAGCAGTTCTTC.

This clone was seen just once. The V gene is TRBV4-1, the J gene TRBJ1-1; unclear D gene. Trimming removed 6 bases at V and 10 bases at J, with 12 bases between. There are 11 residues in the CDR3. Germline V gives CDR1 MGHRA, CDR2 YSYEKL. The DNA for the CDR3 is TGCGCCAGCAGTTCGGGAGTCGGAGCTTTCTTT. Translation: CASSSGVGAFF.